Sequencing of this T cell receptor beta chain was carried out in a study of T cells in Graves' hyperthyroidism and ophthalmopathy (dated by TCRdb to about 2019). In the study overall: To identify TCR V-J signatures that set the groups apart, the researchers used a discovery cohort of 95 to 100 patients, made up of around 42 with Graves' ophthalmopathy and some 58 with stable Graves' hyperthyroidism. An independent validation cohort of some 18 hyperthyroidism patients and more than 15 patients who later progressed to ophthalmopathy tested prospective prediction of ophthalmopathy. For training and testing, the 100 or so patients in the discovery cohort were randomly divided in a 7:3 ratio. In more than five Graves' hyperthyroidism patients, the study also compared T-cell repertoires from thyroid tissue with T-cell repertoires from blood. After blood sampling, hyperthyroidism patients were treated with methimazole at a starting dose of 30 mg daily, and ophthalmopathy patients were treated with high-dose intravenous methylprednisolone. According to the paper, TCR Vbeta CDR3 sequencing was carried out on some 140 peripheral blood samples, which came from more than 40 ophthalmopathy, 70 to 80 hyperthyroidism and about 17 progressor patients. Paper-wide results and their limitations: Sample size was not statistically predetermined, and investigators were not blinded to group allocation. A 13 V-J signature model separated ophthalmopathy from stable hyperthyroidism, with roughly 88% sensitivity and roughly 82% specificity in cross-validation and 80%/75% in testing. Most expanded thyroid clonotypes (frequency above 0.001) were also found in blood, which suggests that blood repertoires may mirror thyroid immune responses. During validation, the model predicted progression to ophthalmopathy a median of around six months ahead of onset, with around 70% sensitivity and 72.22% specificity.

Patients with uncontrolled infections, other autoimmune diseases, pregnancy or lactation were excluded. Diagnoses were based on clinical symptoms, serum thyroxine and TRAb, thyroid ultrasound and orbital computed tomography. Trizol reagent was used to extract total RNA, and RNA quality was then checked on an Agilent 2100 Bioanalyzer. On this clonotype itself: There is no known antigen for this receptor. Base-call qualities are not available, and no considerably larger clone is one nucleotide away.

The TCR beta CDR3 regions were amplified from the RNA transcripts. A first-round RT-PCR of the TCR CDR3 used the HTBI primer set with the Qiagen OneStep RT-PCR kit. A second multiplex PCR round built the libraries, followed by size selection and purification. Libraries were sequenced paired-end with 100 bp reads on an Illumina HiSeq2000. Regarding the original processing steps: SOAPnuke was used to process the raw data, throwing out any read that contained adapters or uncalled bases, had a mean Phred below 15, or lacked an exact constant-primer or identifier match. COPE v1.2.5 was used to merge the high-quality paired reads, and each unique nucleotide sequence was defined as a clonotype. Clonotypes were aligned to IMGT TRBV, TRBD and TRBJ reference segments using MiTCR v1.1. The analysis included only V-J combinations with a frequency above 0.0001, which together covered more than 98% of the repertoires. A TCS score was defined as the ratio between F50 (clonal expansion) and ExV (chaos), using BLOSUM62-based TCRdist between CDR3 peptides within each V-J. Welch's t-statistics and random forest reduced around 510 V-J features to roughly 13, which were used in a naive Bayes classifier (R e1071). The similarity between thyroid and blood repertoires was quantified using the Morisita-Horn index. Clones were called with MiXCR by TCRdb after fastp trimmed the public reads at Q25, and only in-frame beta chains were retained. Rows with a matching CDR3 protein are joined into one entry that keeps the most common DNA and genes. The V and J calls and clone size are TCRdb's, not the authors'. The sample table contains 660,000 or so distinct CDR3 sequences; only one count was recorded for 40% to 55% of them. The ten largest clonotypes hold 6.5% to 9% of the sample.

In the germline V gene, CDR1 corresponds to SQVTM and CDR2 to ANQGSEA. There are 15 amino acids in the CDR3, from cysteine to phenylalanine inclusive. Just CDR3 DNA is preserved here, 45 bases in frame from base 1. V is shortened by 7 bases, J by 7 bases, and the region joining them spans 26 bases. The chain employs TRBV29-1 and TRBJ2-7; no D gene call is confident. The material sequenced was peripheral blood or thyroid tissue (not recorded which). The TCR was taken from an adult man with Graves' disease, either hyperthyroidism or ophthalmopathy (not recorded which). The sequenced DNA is TGCAGCGCTGAGCTGTTATCCGACCGCTTAGGGGAGCAGTACTTC. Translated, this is CSAELLSDRLGEQYF.